This T cell receptor (beta chain) was sequenced for a study of T-cell memory formation after mild COVID-19. Study at large: Each donor largely had its own TCR clusters. Study conclusions and caveats: The finding that pre-infection memory included some responding clones suggested that cross-reactive memory joined.

The CDR3 runs 16 residues. The germline V gene has CDR1 ENHRY and CDR2 SYGVKD. The J segment lost 2 bases and the V segment lost 4 bases, leaving 7 bases of the junction unmatched. This clonotype was detected once. Its antigen is undetermined. Employing constant-segment primers, 5'RACE generated TCR alpha and TCR beta cDNA libraries bearing sample barcodes and UMIs. TCRdb reanalysed the 5' RACE reads using MiXCR and keeps one entry per CDR3 protein. The sample carries some 320,000 distinct CDR3 sequences, around a sixth recorded once. The sequence came from a young man who had mild COVID-19 (a few samples of this study predate the infection). Cell type and time point are not known. This rearrangement joins TRBV10-3 to TRBJ2-7; the match to TRBD2 covers 11 bases. Sequenced input: PBMCs or a T cell subset sorted from them (not recorded which). CDR3 DNA: TGTGCCATCAGTGCCCGACTAGCGGGGAACACCTACGAGCAGTACGTC. It yields the protein CAISARLAGNTYEQYV.